The next 20 T cell receptor beta chains were all read from a single sample in a study of blood T cell repertoires in COVID-19. The data were produced by immunoSEQ multiplex PCR, yet TCRdb's version contains in-frame clones alone and is incomplete. The table has approximately 240,000 clones, about 82% seen once. Sequenced input: peripheral blood. The receptors derive from a woman aged 60-75 years with active or convalescent COVID-19.

The count of this clone is one. The chain joins TRBV27 to TRBJ1-4; possibly TRBD1 for D (5 bases). Trimming left V 5 bases short and J 2 bases short, with 15 bases between. Per the germline V gene, CDR1 is MNHEY and CDR2 is SMNVEV (reference sequence). The length of the CDR3 is 16 residues. Written as DNA, the CDR3 is TGTGCCAGCAGTCCTGTTCAGGGTAGGACTAATGAAAAACTGTTTTTT. Its translation is CASSPVQGRTNEKLFF. Combining the CDR3 with reference TRBV27 and TRBJ1-4 gives the whole variable domain EAQVTQNPRYLITVTGKKLTVTCSQNMNHEYMSWYRQDPGLGLRQIYYSMNVEVTDKGDVPEGYKVSRKEKRNFPLILESPSPNQTSLYFCASSPVQGRTNEKLFFGSGTQLSVL.

V gene TRBV29-1 combines with J gene TRBJ2-7; D perhaps matches TRBD1 (5 bases). With 4 bases removed from V and 2 bases from J, the gap between germline ends came to 15 bases. This CDR3 contains 14 residues. Germline V gene lookup returns CDR1 SQVTM and CDR2 ANQGSEA. The CDR3 DNA follows: TGCAGCGTTGGACCCAGGGCAGGGACCTACGAGCAGTACTTC. Its protein product is CSVGPRAGTYEQYF.

This clone was detected a few times. This rearrangement joins TRBV29-1 to TRBJ2-1; 13 nucleotides align to TRBD2. Looked up from germline, CDR1 is SQVTM and CDR2 is ANQGSEA. CDR3 length: 17 amino acids. V lost 6 bases, J lost 7 bases, and 15 bases stayed unmatched. CDR3: CSVSTPSTSGGRNEQFF. The CDR3 coding sequence is TGCAGCGTGTCTACCCCGTCGACTAGCGGGGGGCGAAATGAGCAGTTCTTC.

The rearrangement joins TRBV30 to TRBJ1-2; a weak D match, TRBD1 (6 bases). The germline gives CDR1 GTSNPN, CDR2 SVGIG (reference sequence). The CDR3 covers 15 residues. V was cut by 0 bases and J by 3 bases, with 14 bases left in between. CDR3 sequence (DNA): TGTGCCTGGAGTGTAGGCTCCCAGGGGTACTATGGCTACACCTTC. It specifies CAWSVGSQGYYGYTF.

This clone has just a few counts. This sequence joins TRBV19 and TRBJ2-7; no reliable D call. Germline lookup yields CDR1 LNHDA and CDR2 SQIVND (reference sequence). V was clipped by 5 bases and J by 1 base, with 15 bases between them. This CDR3 contains 15 residues. This chain's CDR3 is CASSPQTVDSYEQYF. In nucleotides, the CDR3 is TGTGCCAGTAGTCCTCAAACAGTGGATTCCTACGAGCAGTACTTC.

The J gene is TRBJ1-2, the V gene TRBV5-1, with TRBD1 matching 10 bases. This CDR3 has 17 amino acids. With 3 bases clipped from V and 5 bases from J, the junction kept 13 bases outside the gene matches. Germline V lookup: CDR1 SGHRS, CDR2 YFSETQ. In DNA, the CDR3 is TGCGCCAGCAGCTCGGACAGGGGGTTATCGACGGCGTATGGCTACACCTTC. Its protein is CASSSDRGLSTAYGYTF. Combining the CDR3 with reference TRBV5-1 and TRBJ1-2 gives the whole variable domain KAGVTQTPRYLIKTRGQQVTLSCSPISGHRSVSWYQQTPGQGLQFLFEYFSETQRNKGNFPGRFSGRQFSNSRSEMNVSTLELGDSALYLCASSSDRGLSTAYGYTFGSGTRLTVV.

This chain connects TRBV7-6 to TRBJ2-5; 7 bases are a match to TRBD1. CDR3 length equals 15 residues. Germline CDR1 reads SGHVS; CDR2 reads FNYEAQ. J gave up 5 bases and V 4 bases, and 10 bases lay outside the gene matches. The CDR3 bases are TGTGCCAGCAGCTCCAACTACAGGGGTTCCGAGACCCAGTACTTC. It translates to CASSSNYRGSETQYF.

The genes are TRBV2 and TRBJ1-6; the D gene is possibly TRBD1 (6 bases). Germline lookup yields CDR1 SNHLY and CDR2 FYNNEI. This CDR3 is 17 amino acids long. With 4 bases removed from V and 10 bases from J, the gap between germline ends came to 23 bases. CDR3 DNA sequence: TGTGCCAGCAGTGTGCGCAGGACTCTCGTTAGGGGGTCACCCCTCCACTTT. Translation gives CASSVRRTLVRGSPLHF.

This chain joins TRBV19 and TRBJ1-5; tentatively, D is TRBD1 (5 bases). The CDR3 consists of 16 residues. Trimming removed 8 bases at V and 5 bases at J, with 22 bases between. Per the germline V gene, CDR1 is LNHDA and CDR2 is SQIVND (reference sequence). DNA for the CDR3: TGTGCCAGTTCGAAAATAAACAGGCGTCCTGATCAGCCCCAGCATTTT. Protein product: CASSKINRRPDQPQHF.

In this sample, this clone turned up once. V and J are TRBV7-2 and TRBJ2-1; 11 bases align to TRBD2. This CDR3 is 19 amino acids long. Germline assignment: CDR1 SGHTA and CDR2 FQGNSA. V dropped 1 base and J dropped 2; count of bases not matched to a gene: 10. The chain's CDR3 is CASSLVGLAGGRTYNEQFF. For the CDR3, the DNA is TGTGCCAGCAGCTTAGTAGGGCTAGCGGGGGGCCGAACCTACAATGAGCAGTTCTTC.

The chain links TRBV5-5 to TRBJ2-1, with 10 bases fitting TRBD2. The CDR3 loop spans 15 amino acids. Germline assignment: CDR1 SGHKS and CDR2 YYEKEE (reference sequence). Trimming removed 1 base from V and 8 bases from J; junction bases left unmatched: 6. CDR3 in amino acids: CASSLSLAGDYEQFF. CDR3 coding DNA: TGTGCCAGCAGCTTGTCGCTAGCGGGAGATTATGAGCAGTTCTTC.

The chain carries TRBV28 and TRBJ1-6, with TRBD1 matching 7 bases. The V and J ends lost 4 bases and 5 bases, in that order; junction bases with no gene match: 11. CDR3 size: 17 residues. CDR1 is MDHEN, CDR2 SYDVKM, per germline. The CDR3 nucleotides read TGTGCCAGCAGTTCTCCAGGGGGGACGGTCAATAATTCACCCCTCCACTTT. Amino acids: CASSSPGGTVNNSPLHF.

V gene TRBV10-3 combines with J gene TRBJ1-5; D is undetermined. Trimming pared 0 bases from V and 3 bases from J, leaving 12 bases between. Germline lookup yields CDR1 ENHRY and CDR2 SYGVKD. This CDR3 spans 16 amino acids. The CDR3 region has the DNA TGTGCCATCAGTGAGTCCCCAGGAGGATTCAATCAGCCCCAGCATTTT. It specifies CAISESPGGFNQPQHF.

The chain carries TRBV7-3 and TRBJ1-2; TRBD1 matches at 7 bases. This CDR3 region has 15 residues. Unmatched junction bases numbered 9, after V lost 4 bases and J lost 4 bases. Germline V gene sequence: CDR1 SGHTA, CDR2 FQGTGA. CDR3 loop: CASSWAEGAGYGYTF. For the CDR3, the DNA is TGTGCCAGCAGCTGGGCCGAGGGGGCCGGCTATGGCTACACCTTC.

The chain uses TRBV20-1 and TRBJ1-1, with no clear D. Between the trimmed V and J ends, which lost 3 bases and 8 bases, there was a span of 19 bases. Germline V CDR1 and CDR2: DFQATT, SNEGSKA (reference sequence). This CDR3 contains 14 residues. The CDR3 bases are TGCAGTGCTAGTGAGGCAGGTATAGGAGGAGAAGCTTTCTTT. It translates to CSASEAGIGGEAFF.

The chain has TRBV19 and TRBJ2-7, with D perhaps matching TRBD1 (5 bases). Germline V gene sequence: CDR1 LNHDA, CDR2 SQIVND (reference sequence). CDR3 length: 14 residues. V lost 0 bases and J 5 bases, leaving 11 bases between the germline ends. The CDR3 protein is CASSIDPGSHEQYF. The CDR3 DNA reads TGTGCCAGTAGTATAGATCCAGGGTCCCACGAGCAGTACTTC. Using reference TRBV19 and TRBJ2-7 for the parts outside the CDR3, the full variable domain is DGGITQSPKYLFRKEGQNVTLSCEQNLNHDAMYWYRQDPGQGLRLIYYSQIVNDFQKGDIAEGYSVSREKKESFPLTVTSAQKNPTAFYLCASSIDPGSHEQYFGPGTRLTVT.

The chain uses TRBV10-2 and TRBJ1-5, with a tentative D call TRBD1 (6 bases). The CDR3 has 14 amino acids. The germline gives CDR1 WSHSY, CDR2 SAAADI. V was shortened by 4 bases and J by 5 bases, with 12 bases between the two germline ends. CDR3 sequence reads: CASSVAAGDQPQHF. For the CDR3, the DNA is TGCGCCAGCAGTGTTGCGGCAGGGGATCAGCCCCAGCATTTT.

The J gene is TRBJ1-5, the V gene TRBV23-1; 8 bases match TRBD1. TRBV23-1 falls under the ORF class, with uncertain function. The V segment lost 4 bases and the J segment 4 bases; nucleotides outside the gene matches: 3. The CDR3 length is 14 residues. CDR3 DNA sequence: TGCGCCAGCAGTCTACAGGGGGGAAATCAGCCCCAGCATTTT. Its translation is CASSLQGGNQPQHF.

The chain links TRBV18 to TRBJ1-6; 7 bases map to TRBD1. Germline CDR1 and CDR2: KGHSH and LQKENI. The CDR3 has 16 amino acids. V was pared by 2 bases and J by 1 base, with 2 bases of the junction left unmatched. CDR3 amino acids: CASSPNRGSYNSPLHF. CDR3 nucleotide sequence: TGTGCCAGCTCACCAAACAGGGGATCCTATAATTCACCCCTCCACTTT.

V is TRBV2 and J is TRBJ1-3, with 9 bases that match TRBD1. This CDR3 is built from 16 residues. Trimming cost V 5 bases and J 0 bases; bases outside gene matches: 5. The germline gives CDR1 SNHLY, CDR2 FYNNEI. CDR3 bases: TGTGCCAGCAGTAGCGGACAGGGGATCTCTGGAAACACCATATATTTT. This translates into CASSSGQGISGNTIYF.